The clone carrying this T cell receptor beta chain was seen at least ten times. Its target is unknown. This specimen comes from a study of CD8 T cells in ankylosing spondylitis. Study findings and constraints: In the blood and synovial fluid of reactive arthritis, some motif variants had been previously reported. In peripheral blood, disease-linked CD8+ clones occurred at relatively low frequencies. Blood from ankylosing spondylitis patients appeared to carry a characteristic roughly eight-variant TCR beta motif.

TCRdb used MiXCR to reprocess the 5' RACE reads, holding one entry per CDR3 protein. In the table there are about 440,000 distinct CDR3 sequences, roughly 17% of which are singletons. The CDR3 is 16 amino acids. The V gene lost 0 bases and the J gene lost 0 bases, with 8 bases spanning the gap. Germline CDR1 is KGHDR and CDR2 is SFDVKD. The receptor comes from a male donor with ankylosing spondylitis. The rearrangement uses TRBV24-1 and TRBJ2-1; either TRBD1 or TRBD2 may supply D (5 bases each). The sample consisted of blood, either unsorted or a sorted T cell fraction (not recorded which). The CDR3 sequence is CATSDLEGSSYNEQFF. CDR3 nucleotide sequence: TGTGCCACCAGTGATTTGGAGGGGAGCTCCTACAATGAGCAGTTCTTC.